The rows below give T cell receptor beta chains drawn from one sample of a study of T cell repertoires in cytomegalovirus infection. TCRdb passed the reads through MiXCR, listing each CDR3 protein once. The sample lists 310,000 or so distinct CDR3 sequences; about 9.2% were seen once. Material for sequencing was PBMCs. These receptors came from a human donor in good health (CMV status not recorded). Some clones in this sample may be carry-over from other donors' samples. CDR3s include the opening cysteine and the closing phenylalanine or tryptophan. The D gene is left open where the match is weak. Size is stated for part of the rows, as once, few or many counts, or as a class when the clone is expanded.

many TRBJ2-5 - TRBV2 TGTGCCAGCACCCGACCGGGTTTACGGGAGACCCAGTACTTC CASTRPGLRETQYF
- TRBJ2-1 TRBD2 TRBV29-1 TGCAGCGTTGGCAAGACTAGCGGGGGCTACAATGAGCAGTTCTTC CSVGKTSGGYNEQFF
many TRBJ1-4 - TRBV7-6 TGTGCCAGCAGCCCGTATAGGCATAAAAATGAAAAACTGTTTTTT CASSPYRHKNEKLFF
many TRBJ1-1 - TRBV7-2 TGTGCCAGCAGCTTTTCCCTGGTCGCAGAAGCTTTCTTT CASSFSLVAEAFF
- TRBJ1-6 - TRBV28 TGTGCCAGCATCCGCGAGGGGCATTCCTATAATTCACCCCTCCACTTT CASIREGHSYNSPLHF
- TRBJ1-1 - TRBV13 TGTGCCAGCAGCTCACTCGGGGTAAGGGCGAACACTGAAGCTTTCTTT CASSSLGVRANTEAFF
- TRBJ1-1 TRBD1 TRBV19 TGTGCCAGTAGAAGGACAGGCCTGACTGAAGCTTTCTTT CASRRTGLTEAFF
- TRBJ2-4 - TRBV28 TGTGCCAGCAGGACGGGGGGCGCCAAAAACATTCAGTACTTC CASRTGGAKNIQYF
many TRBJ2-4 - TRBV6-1 TGTGCCAGCAGTTCAGGAGTTTCCCTAGCCAAAAACATTCAGTACTTC CASSSGVSLAKNIQYF
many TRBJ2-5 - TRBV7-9 TGTGCCAGCAGCCCCGGCCTCGTTGGGGAGACCCAGTACTTC CASSPGLVGETQYF
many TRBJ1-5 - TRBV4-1 TGCGCCAGCAGCCAAGTGGAGGGGAATTATTGGCCCCAGCATTTT CASSQVEGNYWPQHF
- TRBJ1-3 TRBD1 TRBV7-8 TGTGCCAGCAGCGGACAGGGGATCTCTGGAAACACCATATATTTT CASSGQGISGNTIYF
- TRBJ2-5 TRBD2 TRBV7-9 TGTGCCAGCAGCTTATTTCCCCGACTAGCGGGGGTCCAAGAGACCCAGTACTTC CASSLFPRLAGVQETQYF
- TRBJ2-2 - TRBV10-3 TGTGCCATCAGTGAGTCGCCGGGCACCGGGGAGCTGTTTTTT CAISESPGTGELFF
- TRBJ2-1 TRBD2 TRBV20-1 TGCAGTGCTAGAGTCTCCGGGACTAGCCGCGGGGGGCAGTTCTTC CSARVSGTSRGGQFF
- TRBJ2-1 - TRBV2 TGTGCCAGCAGTGAACTGGGGGCGTCGGATGAGCAGTTCTTC CASSELGASDEQFF
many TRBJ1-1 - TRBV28 TGTGCCAGCAGTTTTGGTGGAAAAGAAGCTTTCTTT CASSFGGKEAFF
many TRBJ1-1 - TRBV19 TGTGCCAGTAGGGAACAGAGGGGTCTCCGGTTCTTT CASREQRGLRFF
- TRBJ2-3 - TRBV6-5 TGTGCCAGCAGGGACATGGACTCGACAGATACGCAGTATTTT CASRDMDSTDTQYF
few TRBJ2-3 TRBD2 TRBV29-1 TGCAGCGTGGACGGACTAGCGGGGAACGCAGATACGCAGTATTTT CSVDGLAGNADTQYF
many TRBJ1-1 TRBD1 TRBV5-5 TGTGCCAGCAGCGCCGGGACAGCTGAAGCTTTCTTT CASSAGTAEAFF
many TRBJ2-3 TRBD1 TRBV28 TGTGCCTCGAGGACAGGGGATAGCACAGATACGCAGTATTTT CASRTGDSTDTQYF
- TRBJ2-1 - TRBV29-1 TGCAGCGTTGTTCTATTAGGGGGACGGTCGAATGAGCAGTTCTTC CSVVLLGGRSNEQFF
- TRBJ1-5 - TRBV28 TGTGCCAGCAGTTTGGCCTCATGGGGCAATCAGCCCCAGCATTTT CASSLASWGNQPQHF
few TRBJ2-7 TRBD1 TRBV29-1 TGCAGCGTCGCGGACAGGGGGCGAGGAGAGCAGTACTTC CSVADRGRGEQYF
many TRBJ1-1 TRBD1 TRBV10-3 TGTGCCATCAGTGGGACAGGACTGAACACTGAAGCTTTCTTT CAISGTGLNTEAFF
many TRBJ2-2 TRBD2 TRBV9 TGTGCCAGCACCGAAAGCGGGGGACTTCAGGCCGGGGAGCTGTTTTTT CASTESGGLQAGELFF
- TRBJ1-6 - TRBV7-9 TGTGCCAGCAGCCTGGGACAATCAAGAAGCTCCTATAATTCACCCCTCCACTTT CASSLGQSRSSYNSPLHF
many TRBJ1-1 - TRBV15 TGTGCCACCAGCGGGACCAGGGGTAACACTGAAGCTTTCTTT CATSGTRGNTEAFF
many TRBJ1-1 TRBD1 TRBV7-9 TGTGCCAGCAGCCGCAGAGACAGGGTAGATGTAGGCACTGAAGCTTTCTTT CASSRRDRVDVGTEAFF